A selection of T cell receptor beta chains follows, all from one sample in a study of T cell responses to AZD1222 COVID-19 vaccine. Clones were sequenced by immunoSEQ multiplex PCR, and TCRdb holds only the in-frame ones, with some missing. The top ten clones hold over 20% of a sample with roughly 71,000 clones, about 85% of them seen once. This sample comprised peripheral blood, obtained on day 0 of AZD1222 vaccination. All receptors come from an adult in good health. Each CDR3 is given with its conserved first and last residue. Fields, in order: D gene, V gene, J gene, clone size, CDR3 DNA, CDR3 protein. D genes are given only for firm matches. Where a row states a size, it is once, few, many or the class of an expanded clone; other rows omit it.

d_call: -; v_call: TRBV7-9; j_call: TRBJ2-1; clone_size: -; cdr3_nt: TGTGCCAGCAGCTTAGATCTAAGCGGGTCCTGGGATGAGCAGTTCTTC; cdr3_aa: CASSLDLSGSWDEQFF
d_call: TRBD1; v_call: TRBV5-1; j_call: TRBJ2-6; clone_size: -; cdr3_nt: TGCGCCAGCAGAGAAACCGGACAGGGGGCTGCTGGGGCCAACGTCCTGACTTTC; cdr3_aa: CASRETGQGAAGANVLTF
d_call: -; v_call: TRBV6-5; j_call: TRBJ2-7; clone_size: -; cdr3_nt: TGTGCCAGCAGTCTACTCCAGGGGCCCGAGCAGTACTTC; cdr3_aa: CASSLLQGPEQYF
d_call: TRBD2; v_call: TRBV19; j_call: TRBJ2-7; clone_size: few; cdr3_nt: TGTGCCAGTAGTAGGGGACTAGCTTCCGACGAGCAGTACTTC; cdr3_aa: CASSRGLASDEQYF
d_call: -; v_call: TRBV25-1; j_call: TRBJ2-1; clone_size: -; cdr3_nt: TGTGCCAGCAGTGGCCTCAATGAGCAGTTCTTC; cdr3_aa: CASSGLNEQFF
d_call: TRBD2; v_call: TRBV5-1; j_call: TRBJ2-3; clone_size: -; cdr3_nt: TGCGCCAGCAGCTTGCAGCCTAGCGGGGGATCAGATACGCAGTATTTT; cdr3_aa: CASSLQPSGGSDTQYF
d_call: -; v_call: TRBV18; j_call: TRBJ2-3; clone_size: -; cdr3_nt: TGTGCCAGCTCACTCGGTCTTCGCGGGATAAGGGGCCGTACGCAGTATTTT; cdr3_aa: CASSLGLRGIRGRTQYF
d_call: TRBD1; v_call: TRBV19; j_call: TRBJ1-1; clone_size: few; cdr3_nt: TGTGCCAGTAGTGTGGACAGGGGGGCTTTCTTT; cdr3_aa: CASSVDRGAFF
d_call: TRBD1; v_call: TRBV6-5; j_call: TRBJ2-3; clone_size: -; cdr3_nt: TGTGCCAGCTCCTACGGGACAGGGATTTCATATACGCAGTATTTT; cdr3_aa: CASSYGTGISYTQYF
d_call: -; v_call: TRBV19; j_call: TRBJ2-1; clone_size: -; cdr3_nt: TGTGCCAGTAGTATAGCAGGACTCAATGAGCAGTTCTTC; cdr3_aa: CASSIAGLNEQFF
d_call: TRBD1; v_call: TRBV6-5; j_call: TRBJ1-1; clone_size: -; cdr3_nt: TGTGCCAGCGGGGACAGTAGAGCGGCTTTCTTT; cdr3_aa: CASGDSRAAFF
d_call: TRBD2; v_call: TRBV29-1; j_call: TRBJ2-7; clone_size: -; cdr3_nt: TGCAGCGTCCGGGAGGGGGCCTACGAGCAGTACTTC; cdr3_aa: CSVREGAYEQYF
d_call: -; v_call: TRBV5-1; j_call: TRBJ1-3; clone_size: -; cdr3_nt: TGCGCCAGCAGCTTGGTCGGCCGAAACACCATATATTTT; cdr3_aa: CASSLVGRNTIYF
d_call: -; v_call: TRBV3-1/TRBV3-2; j_call: TRBJ2-1; clone_size: -; cdr3_nt: TGTGCCAGCAGTCCCAGGTTTAGCTCCTACAATGAGCAGTTCTTC; cdr3_aa: CASSPRFSSYNEQFF
d_call: -; v_call: TRBV21-1; j_call: TRBJ2-5; clone_size: -; cdr3_nt: TGTGCCAGCAGGATACCGGGACAGGGATTTAATGAGGAGACCCAGTACTTC; cdr3_aa: CASRIPGQGFNEETQYF
d_call: -; v_call: TRBV30; j_call: TRBJ1-2; clone_size: once; cdr3_nt: TGTGCCTGGAGGCAAGGTGCATTCTATGGCTACACCTTC; cdr3_aa: CAWRQGAFYGYTF
d_call: TRBD1; v_call: TRBV5-6; j_call: TRBJ2-7; clone_size: -; cdr3_nt: TGTGCCAGCAGCTTTACGGACAGGGTTCACGAGCAGTACTTC; cdr3_aa: CASSFTDRVHEQYF
d_call: -; v_call: TRBV7-2; j_call: TRBJ1-4; clone_size: -; cdr3_nt: TGTGCCAGCAGCTCCCGGTTTAATGAAAAACTGTTTTTT; cdr3_aa: CASSSRFNEKLFF
d_call: TRBD1; v_call: TRBV4-1; j_call: TRBJ2-5; clone_size: -; cdr3_nt: TGCGCCAGCAGCCAAGCGACAGGGGTTGCGGAGACCCAGTACTTC; cdr3_aa: CASSQATGVAETQYF
d_call: -; v_call: TRBV29-1; j_call: TRBJ2-1; clone_size: -; cdr3_nt: TGCAGCGCGGACAAATACAATGAGCAGTTCTTC; cdr3_aa: CSADKYNEQFF
d_call: TRBD1; v_call: TRBV29-1; j_call: TRBJ1-3; clone_size: -; cdr3_nt: TGCAGCGCTGTGCAGGGGGGCACCATATATTTT; cdr3_aa: CSAVQGGTIYF
d_call: -; v_call: TRBV4-1; j_call: TRBJ1-5; clone_size: -; cdr3_nt: TGCGCCAGCAGCCAAGCGGGGCCGCCCCAGCATTTT; cdr3_aa: CASSQAGPPQHF
d_call: TRBD1; v_call: TRBV3-1/TRBV3-2; j_call: TRBJ1-6; clone_size: -; cdr3_nt: TGTGCCAGCAGCCAAGAAAATGGAGGACAGGGTGATTCACCCCTCCACTTT; cdr3_aa: CASSQENGGQGDSPLHF
d_call: TRBD1; v_call: TRBV11-2; j_call: TRBJ1-1; clone_size: -; cdr3_nt: TGTGCCAGCAGCTCAATAAGACAGGGGTGGACTGAAGCTTTCTTT; cdr3_aa: CASSSIRQGWTEAFF
d_call: TRBD2; v_call: TRBV10-1; j_call: TRBJ2-7; clone_size: -; cdr3_nt: TGCGCCAGCAGTCCGAGCGGGGGACCCTACGAGCAGTACTTC; cdr3_aa: CASSPSGGPYEQYF
d_call: TRBD2; v_call: TRBV6-4; j_call: TRBJ2-3; clone_size: -; cdr3_nt: TGTGCCAGCAGTGTGGGGCGGGAGACCACAGATACGCAGTATTTT; cdr3_aa: CASSVGRETTDTQYF
d_call: -; v_call: TRBV12-3/TRBV12-4; j_call: TRBJ2-7; clone_size: -; cdr3_nt: TGTGCCAGCAGTCTGACAGACGAGCAGTACTTC; cdr3_aa: CASSLTDEQYF
d_call: -; v_call: TRBV19; j_call: TRBJ2-3; clone_size: few; cdr3_nt: TGTGCCAGTAGTTTCAGGGCGAGCACAGATACGCAGTATTTT; cdr3_aa: CASSFRASTDTQYF
d_call: -; v_call: TRBV4-2; j_call: TRBJ2-1; clone_size: -; cdr3_nt: TGTGCCAGCAGCCAACCTGGGACGCAAACTCGGCAGTTCTTC; cdr3_aa: CASSQPGTQTRQFF
d_call: TRBD1; v_call: TRBV19; j_call: TRBJ2-1; clone_size: once; cdr3_nt: TGTGCCAGTAGTATTCAACAGGGGAGCTCTTACAATGAGCAGTTCTTC; cdr3_aa: CASSIQQGSSYNEQFF
d_call: -; v_call: TRBV29-1; j_call: TRBJ2-3; clone_size: -; cdr3_nt: TGCAGCGTTGATGGGGGGTACACAGATACGCAGTATTTT; cdr3_aa: CSVDGGYTDTQYF
d_call: -; v_call: TRBV29-1; j_call: TRBJ1-1; clone_size: -; cdr3_nt: TGCAGCGTTGTCCCCGGGGCTGAAGCTTTCTTT; cdr3_aa: CSVVPGAEAFF
d_call: TRBD1; v_call: TRBV12-5; j_call: TRBJ2-7; clone_size: -; cdr3_nt: TGTGCTAGTGGTTGGGAACAGGGGGGCTACGAGCAGTACTTC; cdr3_aa: CASGWEQGGYEQYF
d_call: TRBD2; v_call: TRBV30; j_call: TRBJ2-3; clone_size: -; cdr3_nt: TGTGCCTGGAGTGTATTTAGCCTAGCGGGAGCCGATACGCAGTATTTT; cdr3_aa: CAWSVFSLAGADTQYF
d_call: TRBD1; v_call: TRBV19; j_call: TRBJ1-4; clone_size: -; cdr3_nt: TGTGCCAGTAGTATAGGGACAGGGCTTGGAGAAAAACTGTTTTTT; cdr3_aa: CASSIGTGLGEKLFF
d_call: -; v_call: TRBV24-1; j_call: TRBJ1-6; clone_size: once; cdr3_nt: TGTGCCATCATACCCTCCAGAGGGCCCCATAATTCACCCCTCCACTTT; cdr3_aa: CAIIPSRGPHNSPLHF
d_call: -; v_call: TRBV3-1/TRBV3-2; j_call: TRBJ2-7; clone_size: -; cdr3_nt: TGTGCCAGCAGACAGGGTCGCTCCTACGAGCAGTACTTC; cdr3_aa: CASRQGRSYEQYF
d_call: -; v_call: TRBV21-1; j_call: TRBJ1-6; clone_size: -; cdr3_nt: TGTGCCAGCAGCGCCGGATGGGCGGATTCACCCCTCCACTTT; cdr3_aa: CASSAGWADSPLHF
d_call: -; v_call: TRBV30; j_call: TRBJ2-7; clone_size: -; cdr3_nt: TGTGCCTGGAGTCCTCCCCCCGGGACCTACGAGCAGTACTTC; cdr3_aa: CAWSPPPGTYEQYF
d_call: TRBD2; v_call: TRBV9; j_call: TRBJ2-1; clone_size: -; cdr3_nt: TGTGCCAGCAGCGTAGCGCAGAGCGGGGGGCCCTACAATGAGCAGTTCTTC; cdr3_aa: CASSVAQSGGPYNEQFF
d_call: TRBD1; v_call: TRBV29-1; j_call: TRBJ2-5; clone_size: -; cdr3_nt: TGCAGCGTTGTTGACAGGGGGGGAGAGACCCAGTACTTC; cdr3_aa: CSVVDRGGETQYF
d_call: -; v_call: TRBV6-6; j_call: TRBJ2-2; clone_size: -; cdr3_nt: TGTGCCAGCAGTCCTCCTTGGTCCGGGGAGCTGTTTTTT; cdr3_aa: CASSPPWSGELFF
d_call: TRBD1; v_call: TRBV6-5; j_call: TRBJ1-5; clone_size: -; cdr3_nt: TGTGCCAGCAGCAATTCAGGGGGGGCTCAGCCCCAGCATTTT; cdr3_aa: CASSNSGGAQPQHF
d_call: -; v_call: TRBV6-5; j_call: TRBJ1-5; clone_size: -; cdr3_nt: TGTGCCAGCAGGGGGCCCAGCAATCAGCCCCAGCATTTT; cdr3_aa: CASRGPSNQPQHF
d_call: -; v_call: TRBV7-2; j_call: TRBJ2-7; clone_size: -; cdr3_nt: TGTGCCAGCAGCTTAGCTCGCAGGGGAGGCGAGCAGTACTTC; cdr3_aa: CASSLARRGGEQYF